Below, 8 T cell receptor beta chains from the same sample are listed, as sequenced in a study of T-cell memory formation after mild COVID-19. TCRdb re-analysed the 5' RACE reads in MiXCR, keeping a single row per CDR3 protein. This table has 300,000 to 400,000 distinct CDR3 sequences, 14% appearing once. Specimen: PBMCs or a T cell subset sorted from them (not recorded which). These receptors were obtained from a man aged 18-30 years who had mild COVID-19 (a few samples of this study predate the infection). Cell type and time point are not known.

This clonotype was seen a few times. The chain joins TRBV29-1 to TRBJ2-2; 10 bases agree with TRBD1. The V and J ends lost 4 bases and 1 base, in that order; junction bases with no gene match: 3. The germline V gene has CDR1 SQVTM and CDR2 ANQGSEA. The length of the CDR3 is 15 residues. Written as DNA, the CDR3 is TGCAGCGTTGCGGGGGACAGGGGGAACACCGGGGAGCTGTTTTTT. It encodes CSVAGDRGNTGELFF.

J is TRBJ2-6 and V is TRBV11-2; no clear D gene. Trimming took 4 bases from V and 2 from J, leaving 9 bases between them. Germline lookup yields CDR1 SGHAT and CDR2 FQNNGV. CDR3 length equals 15 residues. CDR3 protein: CASSSWAAGANVLTF. The CDR3 nucleotides are TGTGCCAGCAGCTCCTGGGCAGCTGGGGCCAACGTCCTGACTTTC.

This clonotype was seen a handful of times. The chain joins TRBV15 to TRBJ2-7, with TRBD2 identical over 7 bases. V gave up 0 bases and J gave up 12 bases; unmatched junction bases: 8. Germline V gene sequence: CDR1 LNHNV, CDR2 YYDKDF (reference sequence). This CDR3 has 13 residues. CDR3 coding DNA: TGTGCCACCAGCAGAGACTTGAGCGGGGCCCGGTACGTC. Translated, it gives CATSRDLSGARYV.

The sample holds many counts of this clonotype. This rearrangement joins TRBV12-3 or TRBV12-4 to TRBJ1-1; D is possibly TRBD1 (6 bases). V gave up 6 bases and J gave up 4 bases, with 12 bases separating them. The CDR3 sequence is 13 residues long. CDR3 sequence reads: CASRYRVGTEAFF. The CDR3 DNA reads TGTGCCAGCAGATACAGGGTTGGCACTGAAGCTTTCTTT.

This clonotype has more than one count but fewer than ten. The chain employs TRBV9 and TRBJ1-2; D uncertain. Germline values: CDR1 SGDLS, CDR2 YYNGEE. CDR3 size: 12 residues. Deletions cut 7 bases from V and 2 bases from J, with 9 bases between. The CDR3 bases are TGTGCCAGCGGGCTGGGAAACTATGGCTACACCTTC. Its protein product is CASGLGNYGYTF.

This clonotype was recorded a few times. The chain joins TRBV27 to TRBJ2-2; 8 bases map to TRBD2. V trimming: 5 bases; J trimming: 3 bases; junction bases outside the gene matches: 11. In germline, CDR1 is MNHEY, CDR2 SMNVEV (reference sequence). The CDR3 spans 17 residues. The CDR3 DNA is TGTGCCAGCAGTGTCGGCTTCGGGGGGGACGACACCGGGGAGCTGTTTTTT. It is translated as CASSVGFGGDDTGELFF.

This clonotype has a handful of counts. This chain joins TRBV3-1 and TRBJ1-2; D perhaps matches TRBD1 (5 bases). The germline V gene has CDR1 LGHDT and CDR2 YNNKEL (reference sequence). Trimming took 5 bases from V and 8 from J, leaving 18 bases between them. This CDR3 is 14 amino acids long. CDR3 sequence reads: CASSSRDAGGGYTF. In DNA, the CDR3 is TGTGCCAGCAGCTCCCGGGACGCTGGTGGGGGCTACACCTTC. Full variable domain (remainder filled in from reference TRBV3-1 and TRBJ1-2): DTAVSQTPKYLVTQMGNDKSIKCEQNLGHDTMYWYKQDSKKFLKIMFSYNNKELIINETVPNRFSPKSPDKAHLNLHINSLELGDSAVYFCASSSRDAGGGYTFGSGTRLTVV.

This clonotype was seen only a few times. The rearrangement links TRBV18 to TRBJ2-7; 8 nucleotides match TRBD1. J gave up 4 bases and V 5 bases, and 4 bases lay outside the gene matches. Germline CDR1 and CDR2: KGHSH and LQKENI. The CDR3 consists of 13 residues. This CDR3 is CASSSGQGYEQYV. The CDR3 bases are TGTGCCAGCTCATCTGGACAGGGTTACGAGCAGTACGTC.